The rows below give T cell receptor beta chains drawn from one sample of a study of identical twins. TCRdb ran MiXCR on the 5' RACE reads and lists one entry per CDR3 protein. The repertoire holds about 570,000 distinct CDR3 sequences, with 9.6% as singletons. These data are also associated with another study on yellow fever vaccine responses in identical twins.

What was sequenced was PBMCs. These receptors were collected from a woman in her late teens or twenties in good health. CDR3s include the opening cysteine and the closing phenylalanine or tryptophan. A D gene is named only where the DNA matches it firmly. Some rows have no size entry. The others give once, few or many, or a class for an expanded clone.

V gene	D gene	clone size	J gene	CDR3 protein	CDR3 DNA
TRBV29-1	-	-	TRBJ2-3	CSTREGWDTQYF	TGCAGCACCCGCGAGGGCTGGGATACGCAGTATTTT
TRBV11-2	-	few	TRBJ2-3	CASSLLRGQTWDTQYF	TGTGCCAGCAGCCTCTTGAGGGGCCAGACCTGGGATACGCAGTATTTT
TRBV4-2	TRBD2	many	TRBJ2-7	CASSQGAAGESYEQYF	TGTGCCAGCAGCCAAGGTGCAGCGGGAGAGTCCTACGAGCAGTACTTC
TRBV25-1	-	few	TRBJ2-7	CAATDRGGYEQYF	TGTGCCGCAACAGACAGGGGAGGGTACGAGCAGTACTTC
TRBV7-9	-	-	TRBJ1-2	CASSSSDRQDGYTF	TGTGCCAGCAGCTCCTCAGACAGGCAAGATGGCTACACCTTC
TRBV12-3/TRBV12-4	-	many	TRBJ2-7	CASTRGPGTVGEQYF	TGTGCCAGCACCCGAGGGCCAGGGACCGTGGGCGAGCAGTACTTC
TRBV11-2	-	many	TRBJ2-7	CASSSGRPSEQYF	TGTGCCAGCAGCTCGGGACGGCCGTCCGAGCAGTACTTC
TRBV19	TRBD1	few	TRBJ1-5	CATEDRDQPQHF	TGTGCCACCGAGGACAGGGATCAGCCCCAGCATTTT
TRBV29-1	TRBD1	-	TRBJ2-7	CSVVRTGESYEQYF	TGCAGCGTTGTAAGGACAGGGGAATCCTACGAGCAGTACTTC
TRBV29-1	TRBD2	many	TRBJ2-5	CSVSGTSGRESDQYF	TGCAGCGTCTCCGGGACTAGCGGGAGGGAAAGCGACCAGTACTTC
TRBV20-1	-	few	TRBJ2-7	CSAGGGAYEQYF	TGCAGTGCTGGCGGCGGAGCCTACGAGCAGTACTTC
TRBV7-9	-	-	TRBJ2-7	CASTSGGNPYEQYF	TGTGCCAGCACCTCAGGGGGGAACCCTTACGAGCAGTACTTC
TRBV4-2	TRBD2	many	TRBJ2-7	CASSRERGDPYEQYF	TGTGCCAGCAGCCGGGAACGGGGGGACCCCTACGAGCAGTACTTC
TRBV4-3	-	many	TRBJ1-1	CASSQDRGWTEAFF	TGCGCCAGCAGCCAAGATCGGGGATGGACTGAAGCTTTCTTT
TRBV9	-	few	TRBJ1-3	CASSAFDSRSGNTIYF	TGTGCCAGCAGCGCATTCGACAGTCGCTCTGGAAACACCATATATTTT
TRBV7-8	TRBD2	many	TRBJ2-5	CASSLAWEGETQYF	TGTGCCAGCAGCTTAGCGTGGGAGGGAGAGACCCAGTACTTC
TRBV20-1	-	-	TRBJ2-2	CSARGHPRGSSHPTSGELFF	TGCAGTGCTAGAGGGCATCCCCGTGGTAGCAGCCATCCCACCTCCGGGGAGCTGTTTTTT
TRBV3-1	-	many	TRBJ2-7	CASSEGPNFGEQYF	TGTGCCAGCAGTGAGGGACCGAATTTTGGCGAGCAGTACTTC
TRBV20-1	-	few	TRBJ1-6	CSAQKGYHNSPLHF	TGCAGTGCCCAAAAGGGGTACCATAATTCACCCCTCCACTTT
TRBV11-3	TRBD2	-	TRBJ2-5	CASSLDGSGSETQYF	TGTGCCAGCAGCTTAGATGGAAGCGGGAGTGAGACCCAGTACTTC
TRBV10-1	-	few	TRBJ2-2	CASSDRAGAGELFF	TGCGCCAGCAGTGACAGGGCGGGCGCCGGGGAGCTGTTTTTT
TRBV4-2	TRBD2	few	TRBJ2-3	CASSLTTSGLSDTQYF	TGTGCCAGCAGCCTCACGACTAGCGGGCTTTCCGATACGCAGTATTTT
TRBV5-1	TRBD1	few	TRBJ2-7	CASSFMGQGAQEQYF	TGCGCCAGCAGCTTCATGGGACAGGGGGCGCAGGAGCAGTACTTC
TRBV10-3	-	many	TRBJ2-2	CAISEQGVNTGELFF	TGTGCCATCAGTGAGCAAGGGGTGAACACCGGGGAGCTGTTTTTT
TRBV2	TRBD2	few	TRBJ2-1	CASRPSGSDYNEQFF	TGTGCCAGCAGGCCCAGCGGGAGCGATTACAATGAGCAGTTCTTC
TRBV3-1	-	-	TRBJ2-5	CASSQDWGETQYF	TGTGCCAGCAGCCAAGACTGGGGGGAGACCCAGTACTTC
TRBV4-3	TRBD1	few	TRBJ2-1	CASSPRDSSSYNEQFF	TGCGCCAGCAGCCCACGGGACAGCAGCTCCTACAATGAGCAGTTCTTC
TRBV7-8	TRBD2	few	TRBJ2-3	CASSLRMGRAGTDTQYF	TGTGCCAGCAGCCTGCGTATGGGGAGGGCCGGCACAGATACGCAGTATTTT
TRBV20-1	-	-	TRBJ2-1	CSARMVNEQFF	TGCAGTGCTAGAATGGTGAATGAGCAGTTCTTC
TRBV29-1	-	-	TRBJ2-5	CSVGGREETQYF	TGCAGCGTTGGAGGCAGAGAGGAGACCCAGTACTTC